These 15 T cell receptor beta chains were sequenced from one sample in a study of CD8 T cells in ankylosing spondylitis. General observations from the study: A motif of 8 or 9 highly homologous TCR beta variants was seen as apparently characteristic of ankylosing spondylitis blood.

Which antigens these TCRs recognize remains unknown. TCRdb re-called the 5' RACE reads with MiXCR, one entry per CDR3 protein. The data hold under 250,000 distinct CDR3 sequences, with 6% to 8% observed a single time. Specimen: blood, either unsorted or a sorted T cell fraction (not recorded which). The receptors come from a male donor with ankylosing spondylitis.

With respect to this clonotype: This could be a read error, since a much larger clone is one nucleotide away. The chain is built from TRBV27 and TRBJ1-2; no clear D gene. V lost 0 bases and J lost 4, with 12 bases in between. Germline V lookup: CDR1 MNHEY, CDR2 SMNVEV (reference sequence). The CDR3 totals 15 residues. CDR3 sequence (DNA): TGTGCCAGCAGTTTATCGGGGTATTCTAGCTATGGCTACACCTTC. It translates to CASSLSGYSSYGYTF.

This clonotype was recorded many times. V is TRBV7-8 and J is TRBJ2-1; D unresolved. Trimming cost V 3 bases and J 8 bases, with 11 bases left between them. CDR1 is SGHVS and CDR2 is FQNEAQ in the germline V gene. The CDR3 has 13 residues. This CDR3 reads CASSLVRSYEQFF. The CDR3 bases are TGTGCCAGCAGCTTGGTCAGAAGTTATGAGCAGTTCTTC.

This clonotype was counted many times. This chain connects TRBV6-2 or TRBV6-3 to TRBJ2-5; D ambiguous. CDR3 length equals 12 residues. V shed 6 bases and J shed 5 bases, with 10 bases lying between them. Per the germline V gene, CDR1 is MNHEY and CDR2 is SVGEGT. CDR3 DNA: TGTGCCAGCAGCCAGCTAGTGGAGACCCAGTACTTC. It specifies CASSQLVETQYF.

This clonotype has a count of ten or more. V usage is TRBV7-9 and J usage is TRBJ2-1, with 10 bases identical to TRBD2. CDR3 size: 13 residues. Looked up from germline, CDR1 is SEHNR and CDR2 is FQNEAQ (reference sequence). Losses at the gene ends were 6 bases for V and 6 bases for J; bases not matched to a gene: 2. The DNA for the CDR3 is TGTGCCAGCAGATCTAGCGGGAGCAATGAGCAGTTCTTC. This codes for CASRSSGSNEQFF.

This clonotype was counted many times. The chain links TRBV27 to TRBJ2-7, with TRBD2 as a possible D gene (5 bases). Trimming cost V 6 bases and J 7 bases, with 10 bases left between them. The CDR3 sequence is 11 residues long. The V gene's germline CDR1 is MNHEY and CDR2 SMNVEV (reference sequence). The DNA of the CDR3 is TGTGCCAGCAGACGGGGATGGGAGCAGTACTTC. Amino acids: CASRRGWEQYF.

This clonotype was detected ten times or more. The chain employs TRBV9 and TRBJ2-7; the match to TRBD1 covers 8 bases. The V gene end was trimmed by 4 bases and the J gene end by 4 bases; junction bases not matched to a gene: 10. CDR1 and CDR2 from the germline V gene are SGDLS and YYNGEE. The CDR3 totals 15 residues. The CDR3 DNA reads TGTGCCAGCAGCCCCTACTCGGGACAGGTTTACGAGCAGTACTTC. Its translation is CASSPYSGQVYEQYF.

The rearrangement joins TRBV6-2 or TRBV6-3 to TRBJ1-1; D is unresolved. The V and J ends lost 6 bases and 1 base respectively, with 9 bases between them. Germline CDR1 and CDR2: MNHEY and SVGEGT. The CDR3 consists of 13 residues. The CDR3 region has the DNA TGTGCCAGCAGCAACCGGGGGAACACTGAAGCTTTCTTT. Translating it yields CASSNRGNTEAFF.

This rearrangement joins TRBV29-1 to TRBJ2-1; the D is unclear. The germline V gene has CDR1 SQVTM and CDR2 ANQGSEA. The CDR3 is 14 amino acids. V lost 3 bases to trimming and J lost 6 bases, with 15 bases between them. For the CDR3, the DNA is TGCAGCGTTGATATGGCTAGTTTTATCAATGAGCAGTTCTTC. The encoded protein is CSVDMASFINEQFF.

This clonotype has ten or more counts. The genes are TRBV6-2 or TRBV6-3 and TRBJ1-1; 7 positions agree with TRBD1. In germline, CDR1 is MNHEY, CDR2 SVGEGT. This CDR3 region has 14 residues. With 1 base clipped from V and 5 bases from J, the junction kept 4 bases outside the gene matches. The CDR3 region is CASSYYQGGTEAFF. The CDR3 bases are TGTGCCAGCAGTTACTACCAGGGGGGGACTGAAGCTTTCTTT.

This clonotype was seen many times. The chain combines TRBV24-1 with TRBJ2-2, with D possibly called TRBD1 or TRBD2 (5 bases each). V lost 9 bases and J lost 4, with 11 bases in between. Germline values: CDR1 KGHDR, CDR2 SFDVKD. The CDR3 length is 13 residues. The CDR3 loop is CATQGVVTGELFF. The CDR3 DNA reads TGTGCCACCCAGGGAGTGGTCACCGGGGAGCTGTTTTTT.

This clonotype was counted many times. The chain joins TRBV2 to TRBJ2-7, with D possibly matching TRBD1 (6 bases). Germline CDR1 reads SNHLY; CDR2 reads FYNNEI. CDR3 size: 16 residues. V gave up 0 bases and J gave up 2 bases, with 14 bases separating them. The CDR3 DNA is TGTGCCAGCAGTGAAGCCAGGGACATCAAGACCTACGAGCAGTACTTC. This translates into CASSEARDIKTYEQYF. The full variable domain, in which reference TRBV2 and TRBJ2-7 provide the parts outside the CDR3, is EPEVTQTPSHQVTQMGQEVILRCVPISNHLYFYWYRQILGQKVEFLVSFYNNEISEKSEIFDDQFSVERPDGSNFTLKIRSTKLEDSAMYFCASSEARDIKTYEQYFGPGTRLTVT.

This clonotype was detected many times. The chain carries TRBV27 and TRBJ2-5; 10 bases match TRBD1. The junction had 7 bases not matched to a gene; V was cut back by 5 bases and J by 4 bases. This CDR3 has 15 residues. CDR1 is MNHEY and CDR2 is SMNVEV in the germline V gene (reference sequence). The CDR3 spells CASSIRQGAVETQYF. CDR3 coding DNA: TGTGCCAGCAGTATCCGACAGGGGGCTGTAGAGACCCAGTACTTC.

This clonotype was counted ten times or more. This chain uses TRBV4-3 with TRBJ1-6; weak D call: TRBD1 (5 bases). Trimming took 8 bases from V and 5 from J, leaving 13 bases between them. The CDR3 consists of 14 residues. Looked up from germline, CDR1 is LGHNA and CDR2 is YSLEER. As DNA, the CDR3 is TGCGCCAGCCGCTCTGGGGGGAATAATTCACCCCTCCACTTT. It specifies CASRSGGNNSPLHF.

This clonotype showed up many times. The chain couples TRBV20-1 to TRBJ2-3; a weak D match, TRBD2 (5 bases). CDR3 length: 15 amino acids. The V gene's germline CDR1 is DFQATT and CDR2 SNEGSKA (reference sequence). V lost 6 bases and J 0 bases, leaving 16 bases between the germline ends. The CDR3, as DNA: TGCAGTGCCAGCGGCATGTTGCGGAGCACAGATACGCAGTATTTT. Translating gives CSASGMLRSTDTQYF.

This chain uses TRBV7-9 with TRBJ2-7; D unresolved. The CDR3 has 14 residues. CDR1 SEHNR and CDR2 FQNEAQ come from the germline V gene (reference sequence). V shed 6 bases and J shed 7 bases, with 19 bases lying between them. The CDR3 DNA is TGTGCCAGCAGGCCCAGCCACCAGATTGGAGAGCAGTACTTC. It translates to CASRPSHQIGEQYF.